The clone carrying this TCR beta chain was seen a handful of times. Antigen: not known. Read coverage stops 3 residues before the CDR3 terminus; the germline J gene supplies the remainder. This entry is derived from a study of T cell clonality in common variable immunodeficiency. The germline V and J ends were trimmed by 3 bases and 6 bases, with 18 bases remaining between them. Germline V gene sequence: CDR1 DFQATT, CDR2 SNEGSKA (reference sequence). This CDR3 spans 14 amino acids. Overall study findings and caveats: Reportedly, TCR beta sequences from common variable immunodeficiency showed fewer deletions and N-nucleotide insertions. Shared TCRbeta clones were fewer between CVID subjects than controls. What drives increased CVID clonality needs T cell subpopulation sequencing.

Libraries were prepared by immunoSEQ multiplex PCR; TCRdb keeps only in-frame clonotypes and omits some of them. This repertoire holds roughly 25,000 clones, and none appear only once. This rearrangement joins TRBV20-1 to TRBJ2-7; tentative D call: TRBD1 (5 bases). The sample comprised peripheral blood mononuclear cells. This receptor was taken from a human donor with common variable immunodeficiency. The DNA read from the CDR3 is TGCAGTGCTAGTCCCTCCGGCCTCCAGGGCGAG. Encoded protein: CSASPSGLQGE. The full-length CDR3 reads as CSASPSGLQGEQYF.